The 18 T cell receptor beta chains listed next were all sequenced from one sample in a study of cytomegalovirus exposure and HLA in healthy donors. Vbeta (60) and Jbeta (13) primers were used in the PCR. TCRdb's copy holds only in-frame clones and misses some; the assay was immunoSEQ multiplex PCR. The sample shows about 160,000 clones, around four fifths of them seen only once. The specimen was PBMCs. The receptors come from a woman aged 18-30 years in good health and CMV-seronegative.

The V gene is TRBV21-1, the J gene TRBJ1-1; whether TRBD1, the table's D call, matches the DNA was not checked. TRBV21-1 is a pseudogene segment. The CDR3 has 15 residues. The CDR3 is CASSRPNRVGTEAFF. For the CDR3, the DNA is TGTGCCAGCAGCAGACCCAACAGGGTCGGCACTGAAGCTTTCTTT.

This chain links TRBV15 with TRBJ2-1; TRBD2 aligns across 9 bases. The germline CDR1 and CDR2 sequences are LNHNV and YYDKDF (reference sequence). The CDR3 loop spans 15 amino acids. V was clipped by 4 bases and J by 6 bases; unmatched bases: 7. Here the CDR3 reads CATSKLAGEPNEQFF. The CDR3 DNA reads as TGTGCCACCAGCAAATTAGCGGGAGAACCCAATGAGCAGTTCTTC. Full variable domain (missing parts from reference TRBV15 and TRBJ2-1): DAMVIQNPRYQVTQFGKPVTLSCSQTLNHNVMYWYQQKSSQAPKLLFHYYDKDFNNEADTPDNFQSRRPNTSFCFLDIRSPGLGDTAMYLCATSKLAGEPNEQFFGPGTRLTVL.

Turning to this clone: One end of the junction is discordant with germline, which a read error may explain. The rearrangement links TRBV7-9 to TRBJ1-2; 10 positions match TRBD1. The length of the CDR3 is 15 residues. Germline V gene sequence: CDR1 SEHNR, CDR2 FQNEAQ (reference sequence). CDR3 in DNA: TGTTCCAGCAGCTTAGTCGGGACAGGGGCCTATGGCTACACCTTC. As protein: CSSSLVGTGAYGYTF.

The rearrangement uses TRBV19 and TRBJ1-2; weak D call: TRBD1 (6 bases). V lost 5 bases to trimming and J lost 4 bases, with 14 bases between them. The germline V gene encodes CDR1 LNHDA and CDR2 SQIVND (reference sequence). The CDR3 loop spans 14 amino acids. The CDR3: CASSERGYGYGYTF. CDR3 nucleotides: TGTGCCAGTAGTGAAAGGGGGTATGGCTATGGCTACACCTTC.

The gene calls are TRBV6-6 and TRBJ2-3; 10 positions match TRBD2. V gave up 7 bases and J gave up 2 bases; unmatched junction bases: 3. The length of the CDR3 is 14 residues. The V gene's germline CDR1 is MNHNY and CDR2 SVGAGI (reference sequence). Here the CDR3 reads CASTSGRDTDTQYF. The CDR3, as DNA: TGTGCCAGCACTAGCGGGAGAGACACAGATACGCAGTATTTT.

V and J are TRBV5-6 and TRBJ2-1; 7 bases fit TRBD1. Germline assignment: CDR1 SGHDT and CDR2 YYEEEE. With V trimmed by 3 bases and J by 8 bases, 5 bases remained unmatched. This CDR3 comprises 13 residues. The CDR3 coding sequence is TGTGCCAGCAGCTCGGCAGGGGGACATGAGCAGTTCTTC. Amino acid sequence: CASSSAGGHEQFF. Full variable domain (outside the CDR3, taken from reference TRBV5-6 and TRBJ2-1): DAGVTQSPTHLIKTRGQQVTLRCSPKSGHDTVSWYQQALGQGPQFIFQYYEEEERQRGNFPDRFSGHQFPNYSSELNVNALLLGDSALYLCASSSAGGHEQFFGPGTRLTVL.

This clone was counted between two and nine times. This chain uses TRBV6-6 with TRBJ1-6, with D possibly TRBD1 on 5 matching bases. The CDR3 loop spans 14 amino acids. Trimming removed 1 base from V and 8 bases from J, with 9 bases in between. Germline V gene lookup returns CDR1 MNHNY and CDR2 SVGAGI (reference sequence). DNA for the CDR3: TGTGCCAGCAGTTACTTCGGAGGGGATTCACCCCTCCACTTT. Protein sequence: CASSYFGGDSPLHF.

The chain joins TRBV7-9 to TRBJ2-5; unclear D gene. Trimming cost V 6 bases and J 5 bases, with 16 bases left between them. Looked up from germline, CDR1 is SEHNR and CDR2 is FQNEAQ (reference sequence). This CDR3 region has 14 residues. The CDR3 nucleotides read TGTGCCAGCAGGCTTTTAGGTGCCGGGGAGACCCAGTACTTC. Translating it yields CASRLLGAGETQYF.

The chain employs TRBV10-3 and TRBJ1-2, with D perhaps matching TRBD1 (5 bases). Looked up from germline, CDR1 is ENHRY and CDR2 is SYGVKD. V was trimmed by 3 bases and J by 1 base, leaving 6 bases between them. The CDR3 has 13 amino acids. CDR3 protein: CAISDQGNYGYTF. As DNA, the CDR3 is TGTGCCATCAGTGACCAGGGTAACTATGGCTACACCTTC.

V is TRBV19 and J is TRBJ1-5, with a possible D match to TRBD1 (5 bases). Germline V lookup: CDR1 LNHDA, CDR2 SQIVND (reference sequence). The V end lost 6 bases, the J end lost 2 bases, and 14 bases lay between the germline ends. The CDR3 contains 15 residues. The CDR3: CASRDTGPRNQPQHF. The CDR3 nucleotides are TGTGCCAGTAGGGACACCGGGCCCCGCAATCAGCCCCAGCATTTT.

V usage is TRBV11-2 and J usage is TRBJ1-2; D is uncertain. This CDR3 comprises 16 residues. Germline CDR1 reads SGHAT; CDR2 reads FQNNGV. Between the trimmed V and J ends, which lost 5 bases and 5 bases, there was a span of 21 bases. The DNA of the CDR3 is TGTGCCAGCAGCCCTGTGAGAGGGAAGGCTAGGTATGGCTACACCTTC. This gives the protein CASSPVRGKARYGYTF.

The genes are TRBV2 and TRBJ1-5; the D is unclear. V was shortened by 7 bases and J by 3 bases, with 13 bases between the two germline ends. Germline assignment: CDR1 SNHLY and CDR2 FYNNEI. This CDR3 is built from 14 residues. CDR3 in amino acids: CASNFERDNQPQHF. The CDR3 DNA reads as TGTGCCAGCAACTTTGAGCGGGACAATCAGCCCCAGCATTTT.

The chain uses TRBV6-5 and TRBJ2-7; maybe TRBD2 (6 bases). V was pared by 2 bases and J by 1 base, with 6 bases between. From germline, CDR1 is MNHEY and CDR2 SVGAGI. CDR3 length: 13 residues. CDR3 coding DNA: TGTGCCAGCAGTTACCGGGGGTCCTACGAGCAGTACTTC. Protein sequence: CASSYRGSYEQYF.

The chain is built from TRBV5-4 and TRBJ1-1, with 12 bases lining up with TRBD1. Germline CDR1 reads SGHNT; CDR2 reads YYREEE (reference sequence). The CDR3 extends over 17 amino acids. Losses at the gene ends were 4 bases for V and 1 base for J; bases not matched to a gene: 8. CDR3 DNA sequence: TGTGCCAGCAGCACGGGACAGGGGGCGGGTGGGAACACTGAAGCTTTCTTT. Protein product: CASSTGQGAGGNTEAFF.

This CDR3 is CASSLLGQPPLYEQYF. The CDR3 nucleotides are TGTGCCAGCAGCTTATTGGGGCAGCCCCCTCTCTACGAGCAGTACTTC. The J gene is TRBJ2-7, the V gene TRBV13, with D perhaps matching TRBD1 (5 bases). Germline V gene sequence: CDR1 PRHDT, CDR2 FYEKMQ (reference sequence). The CDR3 runs to 16 residues. Deletions cut 2 bases from V and 3 bases from J, with 17 bases between.

This CDR3 reads CASTWGGVTANYGYTF. The DNA of the CDR3 is TGTGCCAGCACCTGGGGAGGGGTGACAGCCAACTATGGCTACACCTTC. This chain joins TRBV5-6 and TRBJ1-2; possible D gene TRBD1, 5 bases. V was pared by 6 bases and J by 2 bases, with 20 bases between. CDR3 length: 16 residues. The germline V gene has CDR1 SGHDT and CDR2 YYEEEE.

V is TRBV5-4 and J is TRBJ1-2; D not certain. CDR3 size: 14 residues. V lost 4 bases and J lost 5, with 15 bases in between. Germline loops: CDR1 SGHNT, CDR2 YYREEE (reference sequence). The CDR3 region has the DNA TGTGCCAGCAGCCCGATCGCGGCACTGTATGGCTACACCTTC. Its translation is CASSPIAALYGYTF.

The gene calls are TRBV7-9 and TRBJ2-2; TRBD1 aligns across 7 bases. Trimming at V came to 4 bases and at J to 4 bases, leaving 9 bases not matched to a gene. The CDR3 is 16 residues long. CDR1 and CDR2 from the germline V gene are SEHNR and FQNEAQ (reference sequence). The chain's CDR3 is CASSSGRQGRTGELFF. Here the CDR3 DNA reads TGTGCCAGCAGCTCGGGGCGACAGGGTCGCACCGGGGAGCTGTTTTTT.